One sample yielded the 20 T cell receptor beta chains listed below, sequenced in a study of blood T cell repertoires in COVID-19. The method was immunoSEQ multiplex PCR; TCRdb's version includes in-frame clones alone and lacks a portion of them. The table shows roughly 120,000 clones, with over 75% occurring only once. The sample was peripheral blood. Receptors were obtained from a woman of 80 years or more with active or convalescent COVID-19.

The CDR3 nucleotides are TGTGCCAGCAGGGGGGGCCCGGGACAGGGCTACACCGGGGAGCTGTTTTTT. This translates into CASRGGPGQGYTGELFF. This sequence joins TRBV2 and TRBJ2-2, with TRBD1 matching 9 bases. The CDR3 covers 17 residues. With 6 bases clipped from V and 3 bases from J, the junction kept 11 bases outside the gene matches. The germline V gene has CDR1 SNHLY and CDR2 FYNNEI.

The table lists this clone with a count of one. The genes are TRBV7-2 and TRBJ2-1, with a possible D match to TRBD2 (5 bases). V was pared by 6 bases and J by 0 bases, with 12 bases between. This CDR3 is 15 amino acids long. Germline CDR1 and CDR2: SGHTA and FQGNSA. The CDR3 sequence: CASRVARASYNEQFF. The DNA for the CDR3 is TGTGCCAGCAGAGTGGCGCGGGCCTCCTACAATGAGCAGTTCTTC.

Many counts were recorded for this clone. The chain couples TRBV6-2 or TRBV6-3 to TRBJ1-1; D remains ambiguous. The CDR3 is 13 amino acids. V dropped 5 bases and J dropped 1 base, with 8 bases sitting between them. In germline, CDR1 is MNHEY, CDR2 SVGEGT. In DNA, the CDR3 is TGTGCCAGCAGTCCCCGGGAGAACACTGAAGCTTTCTTT. It yields the protein CASSPRENTEAFF.

About this clone: A junction boundary mismatches the germline segment, possibly from a read error. The chain employs TRBV4-2 and TRBJ1-1; D remains ambiguous. Germline V lookup: CDR1 LGHNA, CDR2 YNFKEQ. This CDR3 is 15 amino acids long. The CDR3 DNA sequence: TGTGCCAGCAGCCAAGACGTTTCAGTGAAGACTGAAGCTTTCTTT. Translated: CASSQDVSVKTEAFF.

This clone was recorded only once. The junction departs from the called germline gene at one end, perhaps through a read error. The V and J genes are TRBV28 and TRBJ1-1; 9 bases agree with TRBD1. Germline loops: CDR1 MDHEN, CDR2 SYDVKM. This CDR3 spans 13 amino acids. Written as DNA, the CDR3 is TGTGCCAGCAGTTTAATTCTCGGGACAGGGTTTCTCTTT. Translation: CASSLILGTGFLF.

This chain links TRBV7-2 with TRBJ2-5, with TRBD2 as a possible D gene (6 bases). V was cut by 1 base and J by 5 bases, with 11 bases left in between. The CDR3 loop spans 14 amino acids. Germline V gene lookup returns CDR1 SGHTA and CDR2 FQGNSA. The CDR3 coding sequence is TGTGCCAGCAGCTTAGTTTGGAGGGCCGAGACCCAGTACTTC. Protein product: CASSLVWRAETQYF.

The chain couples TRBV13 to TRBJ1-2, with 11 bases aligning to TRBD1. The trim removed 5 bases at V and 6 bases at J, leaving 11 bases unmatched. This CDR3 has 16 amino acids. Germline V gene sequence: CDR1 PRHDT, CDR2 FYEKMQ (reference sequence). This CDR3 is CASSLRTGGAADGYTF. The CDR3 DNA is TGTGCCAGCAGCCTAAGGACAGGGGGCGCGGCGGATGGCTACACCTTC.

This rearrangement joins TRBV5-1 to TRBJ2-1, with 8 bases identical to TRBD1. Germline-derived CDR1 and CDR2 are SGHRS and YFSETQ. The V segment lost 4 bases and the J segment 4 bases; nucleotides outside the gene matches: 19. The CDR3 totals 19 residues. The CDR3 DNA reads TGCGCCAGCAGCAGCTTGGGGGCAGGGGGCCCCAGCGGATACAATGAGCAGTTCTTC. Encoded protein: CASSSLGAGGPSGYNEQFF.

This chain joins TRBV5-1 and TRBJ1-2, with 7 nucleotides matching TRBD1. The V and J ends lost 2 bases and 5 bases, in that order; junction bases with no gene match: 6. Looked up from germline, CDR1 is SGHRS and CDR2 is YFSETQ. The CDR3 loop spans 14 amino acids. The DNA of the CDR3 is TGCGCCAGCAGCTTTGAGGGGGCAAATTATGGCTACACCTTC. Translation: CASSFEGANYGYTF.

The sample holds a few counts of this clone. The CDR3 coding sequence is TGTGCCAGCAGGGAAACACGACAGGGGGTAAAAGAGCAGTACTTC. Residues: CASRETRQGVKEQYF. The rearrangement links TRBV2 to TRBJ2-7; TRBD1 matches at 9 bases. The trim removed 6 bases at V and 7 bases at J, leaving 13 bases unmatched. Per germline, CDR1 SNHLY and CDR2 FYNNEI. The CDR3 covers 15 residues.

J is TRBJ2-3 and V is TRBV11-1; TRBD2 matches 9 bases. Trimming cost V 3 bases and J 2 bases; bases outside gene matches: 3. The CDR3 covers 15 residues. Germline CDR1 SGHAT, CDR2 FQDESV (reference sequence). The CDR3 coding sequence is TGTGCCAGCAGCTTTGGCGGGAGGGCCACAGATACGCAGTATTTT. Amino acids: CASSFGGRATDTQYF.

The chain couples TRBV12-3 or TRBV12-4 to TRBJ1-2; D perhaps matches TRBD1 (5 bases). CDR3 length equals 13 residues. Trimming removed 6 bases from V and 4 bases from J, with 12 bases in between. CDR3 DNA sequence: TGTGCCAGCAGCATGCAGGGAGGCTATGGCTACACCTTC. This codes for CASSMQGGYGYTF.

This clone has just a few counts. The chain uses TRBV7-9 and TRBJ1-2, with D unresolved. Germline V gives CDR1 SEHNR, CDR2 FQNEAQ (reference sequence). CDR3 length: 14 residues. Trimming took off 1 base at V and 8 bases at J, with 14 bases between the two ends. CDR3 protein: CASSLGSTYIGYTF. The DNA for the CDR3 is TGTGCCAGCAGCTTAGGATCCACTTATATCGGCTACACCTTC.

The rearrangement links TRBV11-2 to TRBJ1-2; TRBD1 might be the D (6 bases). CDR3 length: 16 amino acids. Per the germline V gene, CDR1 is SGHAT and CDR2 is FQNNGV. V lost 5 bases to trimming and J lost 4 bases, with 20 bases between them. CDR3 in amino acids: CASSPSIGGEGYGYTF. The CDR3 bases are TGTGCCAGCAGCCCCTCCATTGGGGGCGAGGGCTATGGCTACACCTTC.

This chain uses TRBV5-1 with TRBJ2-7, with 9 positions matching TRBD2. The V segment lost 1 base and the J segment 7 bases; nucleotides outside the gene matches: 9. There are 15 residues in the CDR3. Germline CDR1 reads SGHRS; CDR2 reads YFSETQ. This chain's CDR3 is CASSLSGLASGEQYF. In DNA form, the CDR3 reads TGCGCCAGCAGCTTGAGCGGACTAGCGTCTGGTGAGCAGTACTTC.

The rearrangement links TRBV5-1 to TRBJ2-5, with 13 positions matching TRBD2. Losses at the gene ends were 2 bases for V and 0 bases for J; bases not matched to a gene: 13. From germline, CDR1 is SGHRS and CDR2 YFSETQ. This CDR3 contains 20 residues. DNA of the CDR3: TGCGCCAGCAGCTTTCCGACTAGCGGGAGGACCAGAGGGTACCAAGAGACCCAGTACTTC. It translates to CASSFPTSGRTRGYQETQYF.

This chain connects TRBV19 to TRBJ1-6; D not certain. This CDR3 comprises 14 residues. Deletions cut 3 bases from V and 6 bases from J, with 9 bases between. Per germline, CDR1 LNHDA and CDR2 SQIVND (reference sequence). The CDR3 sequence is CASSILSINSPLHF. The CDR3 DNA sequence: TGTGCCAGTAGTATCCTGAGTATTAATTCACCCCTCCACTTT. The whole variable domain, filled in from reference TRBV19 and TRBJ1-6, reads DGGITQSPKYLFRKEGQNVTLSCEQNLNHDAMYWYRQDPGQGLRLIYYSQIVNDFQKGDIAEGYSVSREKKESFPLTVTSAQKNPTAFYLCASSILSINSPLHFGNGTRLTVT.

The rearrangement joins TRBV11-3 to TRBJ2-4, with D perhaps matching TRBD1 (7 bases). Trimming took 1 base from V and 9 from J, leaving 13 bases between them. The germline V gene encodes CDR1 SGHNT and CDR2 YENEEA. CDR3 size: 14 residues. CDR3 sequence reads: CASSLGQGGGIQYF. CDR3 DNA sequence: TGTGCCAGCAGCTTAGGACAGGGAGGTGGCATTCAGTACTTC.

The V and J genes are TRBV11-2 and TRBJ1-2; D is ambiguous. Germline CDR1 SGHAT, CDR2 FQNNGV. The CDR3 is 12 residues long. Trimming stripped 4 bases from V and 4 bases from J, with 7 bases between. CDR3 sequence reads: CASSSTGYGYTF. As DNA, the CDR3 is TGTGCCAGCAGCTCAACCGGCTATGGCTACACCTTC.

The table lists this clone with a few counts. V gene TRBV5-1 combines with J gene TRBJ2-5; TRBD2 is a possible D gene (5 bases). The CDR3 loop spans 14 amino acids. Trimming removed 0 bases at V and 5 bases at J, with 11 bases between. The V gene's germline CDR1 is SGHRS and CDR2 YFSETQ. The CDR3 region is CASSLGGSGETQYF. CDR3 in DNA: TGCGCCAGCAGCTTGGGTGGGAGTGGCGAGACCCAGTACTTC.